This entry features one T cell receptor (beta chain) sequence. Antigen: not known. This specimen belongs to a study of cytomegalovirus exposure and HLA in healthy donors. Findings of the study overall: Most TCR sequences proved rare, with some public TCRs found in many donors.

This CDR3 region has 16 residues. Germline values: CDR1 MDHEN, CDR2 SYDVKM. With 1 base clipped from V and 5 bases from J, the junction kept 8 bases outside the gene matches. The table came from immunoSEQ multiplex PCR; TCRdb's copy has only in-frame clones and leaves some out. The sample consists of some 170,000 clones, more than 70% of them appearing once. The sequence was collected from a man aged 25-45 years in good health and CMV-seropositive. The chain combines TRBV28 with TRBJ2-7; 10 nucleotides agree with TRBD2. Sequences were obtained from PBMCs. The DNA of the CDR3 is TGTGCCAGCAGTTTATCCAGGCTAGCGGGAGCGGACGAGCAGTACTTC. Residues: CASSLSRLAGADEQYF.